The 7 T cell receptor beta chains presented below share a single source sample, sequenced in a study of blood T cell repertoires in COVID-19. Method: immunoSEQ multiplex PCR; TCRdb's copy keeps in-frame clones and lacks some. The data contain some 330,000 clones, around nine tenths of them seen just once; the ten biggest clones take up about 5%. Sequencing was carried out using PBMCs or T cells enriched from blood (not recorded which). These receptors were obtained from a man aged 25 to 40 who had recovered from COVID-19.

The rearrangement links TRBV5-1 to TRBJ2-7, with 10 nucleotides matching TRBD2. V was pared by 1 base and J by 4 bases, with 8 bases of the junction left unmatched. Germline assignment: CDR1 SGHRS and CDR2 YFSETQ. CDR3 length: 16 residues. The CDR3 protein is CASSLPAGGPVYEQYF. Written as DNA, the CDR3 is TGCGCCAGCAGCTTGCCAGCGGGGGGGCCGGTTTACGAGCAGTACTTC.

The CDR3 DNA reads as TGTGCCATCAGTGATTCAGGGAATCTGCTGAACACTGAAGCTTTCTTT. Translating it yields CAISDSGNLLNTEAFF. J is TRBJ1-1 and V is TRBV10-3; D may be TRBD1 (5 bases). In germline, CDR1 is ENHRY, CDR2 SYGVKD. V lost 3 bases to trimming and J lost 0 bases, with 14 bases between them. The CDR3 totals 16 residues.

The CDR3 nucleotides are TGTGCCAGCTCAATACTTCGGACAGGGCTTTTACTCTCTGGAAACACCATATATTTT. This encodes CASSILRTGLLLSGNTIYF. The rearrangement uses TRBV18 and TRBJ1-3, with 8 bases aligning to TRBD1. The CDR3 consists of 19 residues. The ends lost 5 bases at V and 0 bases at J; junction bases unmatched: 15. Germline CDR1 reads KGHSH; CDR2 reads LQKENI.

The CDR3 nucleotides are TGCAGCTGGGGGGACGGTGACCCCTACGAGCAGTACTTC. It encodes CSWGDGDPYEQYF. The chain combines TRBV29-1 with TRBJ2-7; weak D call: TRBD2 (6 bases). V was pared by 8 bases and J by 2 bases, with 16 bases between. The CDR3 contains 13 residues. Per the germline V gene, CDR1 is SQVTM and CDR2 is ANQGSEA.

CDR3 amino acids: CASRDRGFYEQYF. The CDR3 nucleotides read TGTGCCAGCCGGGACAGGGGATTCTACGAGCAGTACTTC. This chain connects TRBV6-5 to TRBJ2-7, with TRBD1 identical over 10 bases. The ends lost 8 bases at V and 3 bases at J; junction bases unmatched: 4. Germline V gives CDR1 MNHEY, CDR2 SVGAGI. This CDR3 is 13 amino acids long.

The chain employs TRBV28 and TRBJ1-4; 7 bases line up with TRBD1. The length of the CDR3 is 15 residues. The junction had 10 bases not matched to a gene; V was cut back by 5 bases and J by 7 bases. Germline CDR1 is MDHEN and CDR2 is SYDVKM. The CDR3 DNA sequence: TGTGCCAGCAGTAGCCTGACAGGGATTCGTGAAAAACTGTTTTTT. Amino acids: CASSSLTGIREKLFF.

The V call is TRBV4-2, the J call TRBJ2-1; 10 bases are a match to TRBD1. With V trimmed by 5 bases and J by 7 bases, 11 bases remained unmatched. CDR3 length: 16 residues. Germline V gene data show CDR1 as LGHNA and CDR2 as YNFKEQ. The CDR3 loop is CASSSTTGGEENEQFF. Here the CDR3 DNA reads TGTGCCAGCAGCTCAACGACAGGGGGCGAGGAGAATGAGCAGTTCTTC.